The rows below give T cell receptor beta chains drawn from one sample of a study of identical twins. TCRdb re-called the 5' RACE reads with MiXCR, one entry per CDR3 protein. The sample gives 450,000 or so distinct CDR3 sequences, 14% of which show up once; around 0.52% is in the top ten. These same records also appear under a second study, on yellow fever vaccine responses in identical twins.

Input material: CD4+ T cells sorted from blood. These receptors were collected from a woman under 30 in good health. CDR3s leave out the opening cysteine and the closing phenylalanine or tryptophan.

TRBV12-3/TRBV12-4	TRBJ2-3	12	ASSTSGKADTQY
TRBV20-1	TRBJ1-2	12	SARKSGQVHGYT
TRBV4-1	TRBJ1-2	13	ASSQAQVSLYGYT
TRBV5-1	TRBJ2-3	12	ASHMPDPTDTQY
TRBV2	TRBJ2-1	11	ASSTRSYNEQF
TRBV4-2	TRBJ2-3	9	ASGGSDTQY
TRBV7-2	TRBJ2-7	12	ASSQGGGKNEQY
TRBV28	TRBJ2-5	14	ASSLSQGAYRETQY
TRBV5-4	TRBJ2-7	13	ASSLGTSESYEQY
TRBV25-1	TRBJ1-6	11	ASIDRDNSPLH
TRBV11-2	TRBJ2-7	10	ASSSDRYEQY
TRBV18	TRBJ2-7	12	ASSPDRSGYEQY
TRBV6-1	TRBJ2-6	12	ASSPLIGANVLT
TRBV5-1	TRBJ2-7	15	ASSLVGTGTSGYEQY
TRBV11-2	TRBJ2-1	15	ASSKISGQGARNEQF
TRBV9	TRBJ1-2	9	ASRGGSGYT
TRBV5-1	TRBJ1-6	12	ASSSRTGHSPLH
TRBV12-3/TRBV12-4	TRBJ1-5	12	ASSYGTENQPQH
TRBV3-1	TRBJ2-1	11	ASKRALHNEQF
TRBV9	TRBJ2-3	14	ASSVGLRGSTDTQY
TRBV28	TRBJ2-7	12	ASRGTVGSYEQY
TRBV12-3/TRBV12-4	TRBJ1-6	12	ASSQTGLGSPLH
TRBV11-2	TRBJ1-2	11	ASSLMRGYGYT
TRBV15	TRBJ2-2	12	ATSKLGISGELF
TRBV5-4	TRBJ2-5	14	ASSLRSGGPRETQY